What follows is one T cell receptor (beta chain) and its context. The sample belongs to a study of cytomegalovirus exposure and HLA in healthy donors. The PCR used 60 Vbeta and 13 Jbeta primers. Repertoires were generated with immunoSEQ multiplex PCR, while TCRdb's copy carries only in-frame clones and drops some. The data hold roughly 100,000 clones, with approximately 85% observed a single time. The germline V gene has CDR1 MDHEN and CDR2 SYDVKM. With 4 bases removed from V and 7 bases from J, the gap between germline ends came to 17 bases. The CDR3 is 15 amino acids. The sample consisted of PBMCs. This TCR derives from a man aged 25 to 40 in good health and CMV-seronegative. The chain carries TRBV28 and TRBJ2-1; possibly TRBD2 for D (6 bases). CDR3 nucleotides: TGTGCCAGCAGTTCAGCCGGGAGAAACTTTAATGAGCAGTTCTTC. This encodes CASSSAGRNFNEQFF. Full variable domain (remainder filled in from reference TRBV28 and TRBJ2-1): DVKVTQSSRYLVKRTGEKVFLECVQDMDHENMFWYRQDPGLGLRLIYFSYDVKMKEKGDIPEGYSVSREKKERFSLILESASTNQTSMYLCASSSAGRNFNEQFFGPGTRLTVL.